The 3 T cell receptor beta chains reported below all come from one sample, sequenced in a study of blood T cell repertoires in COVID-19. Clones were read by immunoSEQ multiplex PCR, and TCRdb kept only the in-frame ones, dropping some. The sample shows around 73,000 clones, 82% of them seen only once. The specimen was peripheral blood. Receptor source: a woman aged 55 to 70 with acute or convalescent COVID-19.

The chain combines TRBV30 with TRBJ1-4; 8 bases map to TRBD1. Germline CDR1 and CDR2: GTSNPN and SVGIG (reference sequence). J gave up 6 bases and V 3 bases, and 9 bases lay outside the gene matches. This CDR3 has 15 residues. CDR3 nucleotide sequence: TGTGCCTGGAGCCTCAGGGGGCTGGTGGATGAAAAACTGTTTTTT. The encoded protein is CAWSLRGLVDEKLFF.

V gene TRBV7-8 combines with J gene TRBJ1-5; the match to TRBD1 covers 7 bases. Per germline, CDR1 SGHVS and CDR2 FQNEAQ. The CDR3 loop spans 16 amino acids. V gave up 1 base and J gave up 4 bases; unmatched junction bases: 7. The CDR3 loop reads CASSLGGPGQNQPQHF. The CDR3 nucleotides are TGTGCCAGCAGCTTAGGGGGGCCGGGACAGAATCAGCCCCAGCATTTT.

This rearrangement joins TRBV7-2 to TRBJ1-5, with TRBD1 matching 9 bases. V was pared by 1 base and J by 5 bases, with 15 bases of the junction left unmatched. CDR1 is SGHTA, CDR2 FQGNSA, per germline. This CDR3 has 19 residues. The DNA for the CDR3 is TGTGCCAGCAGCTTAGGAGTGGTGGACAGGGGATTGAAGGATCAGCCCCAGCATTTT. Amino acid sequence: CASSLGVVDRGLKDQPQHF.